This TCR beta chain was observed in a study of blood T cell repertoires in COVID-19. Whole-study context: Sample material is recorded as cDNA or gDNA derived from T cells, B-cell-depleted T cells, or PBMCs.

This clone was observed a few times. Produced via immunoSEQ multiplex PCR; TCRdb's table is partial and in-frame only. The data hold 300,000 to 350,000 clones, with roughly 87% observed a single time. This CDR3 comprises 15 residues. V shed 3 bases and J 9 bases; nucleotides not matched to a gene: 6. Germline loops: CDR1 SEHNR, CDR2 FQNEAQ (reference sequence). What was sequenced was PBMCs or T cells enriched from blood (not recorded which). This TCR came from a woman in her thirties who had recovered from COVID-19. The rearrangement links TRBV7-9 to TRBJ2-1; 12 bases are a match to TRBD1. The CDR3 DNA is TGTGCCAGCAGCTTCCGGGACAGGGGGCAAGGTGAGCAGTTCTTC. Residues: CASSFRDRGQGEQFF.